These 23 T cell receptor beta chains were all obtained from the same sample, sequenced in a study of blood T cell repertoires in COVID-19. Here immunoSEQ multiplex PCR was the method, and the copy in TCRdb shows in-frame clones only, minus some. The table has approximately 240,000 clones, about 86% seen once. The specimen was PBMCs or T cells enriched from blood (not recorded which). These receptors came from a middle-aged woman with acute COVID-19.

The chain links TRBV24-1 to TRBJ2-3; possible D gene TRBD2, 6 bases. Per germline, CDR1 KGHDR and CDR2 SFDVKD. The CDR3 runs to 15 residues. Between the trimmed V and J ends, which lost 3 bases and 4 bases, there was a span of 13 bases. CDR3 DNA sequence: TGTGCCACCAGTGATATACGGACTACCGCAGATACGCAGTATTTT. This gives the protein CATSDIRTTADTQYF.

The chain joins TRBV6-2 or TRBV6-3 to TRBJ2-3, with 7 bases that match TRBD2. CDR3 size: 15 residues. V lost 2 bases and J lost 4; bases outside the gene matches: 6. Per germline, CDR1 MNHEY and CDR2 SVGEGT. The CDR3 reads CASSYLGGSSDTQYF. The CDR3 DNA is TGTGCCAGCAGTTACCTCGGGGGGAGTTCAGATACGCAGTATTTT.

The genes are TRBV6-1 and TRBJ2-5; 7 nucleotides align to TRBD2. The V and J ends lost 1 base and 5 bases, in that order; junction bases with no gene match: 4. The CDR3 length is 14 residues. Germline values: CDR1 MNHNS, CDR2 SASEGT. CDR3 nucleotides: TGTGCCAGCAGTGAAGTTCGGGGGGTGGAGACCCAGTACTTC. It is translated as CASSEVRGVETQYF.

This clone was picked up one time. The chain couples TRBV7-2 to TRBJ1-1; 8 bases match TRBD1. Trimming cost V 5 bases and J 2 bases; bases outside gene matches: 7. CDR3 length: 15 amino acids. The V gene's germline CDR1 is SGHTA and CDR2 FQGNSA. This CDR3 reads CASSVDRGRNTEAFF. CDR3 bases: TGTGCCAGCAGCGTAGACAGGGGAAGAAACACTGAAGCTTTCTTT.

The rearrangement links TRBV6-1 to TRBJ1-6; D possibly corresponds to TRBD1 (5 bases). CDR1 MNHNS and CDR2 SASEGT come from the germline V gene. CDR3 length equals 15 residues. V shed 2 bases and J shed 8 bases, with 13 bases lying between them. The DNA of the CDR3 is TGTGCCAGCAGTGAATGGGCAGGGTGGGATTCACCCCTCCACTTT. Protein: CASSEWAGWDSPLHF.

This chain uses TRBV6-6 with TRBJ2-5, with 7 bases aligning to TRBD2. The CDR3 contains 16 residues. The J segment lost 5 bases and the V segment lost 7 bases, leaving 16 bases of the junction unmatched. The germline gives CDR1 MNHNY, CDR2 SVGAGI (reference sequence). The CDR3 region is CASTLPGRGVKETQYF. The CDR3 DNA reads as TGTGCCAGCACCCTACCGGGGAGGGGCGTGAAGGAGACCCAGTACTTC.

The V and J genes are TRBV18 and TRBJ1-4, with 7 bases identical to TRBD1. From germline, CDR1 is KGHSH and CDR2 LQKENI. J lost 7 bases, V lost 3 bases, and 5 bases had no gene match. CDR3 length equals 14 residues. As DNA, the CDR3 is TGTGCCAGCTCACCGGACAGGAGCATTGAAAAACTGTTTTTT. Translation gives CASSPDRSIEKLFF.

The CDR3 DNA is TGTGCCACCAGTGACGGGACAGGGGGGTCGGAGACCCAGTACTTC. This sequence encodes CATSDGTGGSETQYF. This chain links TRBV24-1 with TRBJ2-5; 11 bases line up with TRBD1. The germline CDR1 and CDR2 sequences are KGHDR and SFDVKD. V shed 4 bases and J 5 bases; nucleotides not matched to a gene: 5. CDR3 length: 15 amino acids.

The chain uses TRBV11-2 and TRBJ2-7, with D tentatively TRBD1 (5 bases). V lost 3 bases, J lost 3 bases, and 12 bases lay in between. The CDR3 sequence is 14 residues long. The germline V gene encodes CDR1 SGHAT and CDR2 FQNNGV. The CDR3 protein is CASSLAGPGYEQYF. The CDR3 DNA reads as TGTGCCAGCAGCTTGGCAGGGCCTGGCTACGAGCAGTACTTC.

The genes are TRBV3-1 (or the pseudogene TRBV3-2) and TRBJ2-2; D ambiguous. V gave up 2 bases and J gave up 8 bases, with 6 bases separating them. The germline CDR1 and CDR2 sequences are LGHDT and YNNKEL (reference sequence). This CDR3 region has 12 residues. DNA of the CDR3: TGTGCCAGCAGCCAAATTCGTGGGGAGCTGTTTTTT. Protein: CASSQIRGELFF.

V and J are TRBV7-6 and TRBJ1-1, with 12 bases aligning to TRBD1. Germline CDR1 SGHVS, CDR2 FNYEAQ. The CDR3 is 17 amino acids. V was pared by 1 base and J by 0 bases, with 3 bases of the junction left unmatched. The CDR3 here is CASSLVGQGALNTEAFF. The CDR3 DNA sequence: TGTGCCAGCAGCTTAGTGGGACAGGGGGCGTTGAACACTGAAGCTTTCTTT.

This clone was observed a single time. The rearrangement joins TRBV10-1 to TRBJ2-7, with TRBD2 matching over 10 bases. Germline CDR1 WNHNN, CDR2 SYGVQD (reference sequence). The CDR3 consists of 13 residues. With 10 bases clipped from V and 6 bases from J, the junction kept 9 bases outside the gene matches. The CDR3 region has the DNA TGCGCCACATCGGCTAGCGGGAGTTCCGAGCAGTACTTC. The encoded protein is CATSASGSSEQYF.

This chain links TRBV18 with TRBJ1-5; D gene unclear. V lost 5 bases and J 5 bases, leaving 10 bases between the germline ends. The CDR3 loop spans 13 amino acids. CDR1 and CDR2 from the germline V gene are KGHSH and LQKENI. The CDR3 spells CASSSTLDQPQHF. Here the CDR3 DNA reads TGTGCCAGCTCATCAACTCTGGATCAGCCCCAGCATTTT. The full variable domain, completed using reference TRBV18 and TRBJ1-5, is NAGVMQNPRHLVRRRGQEARLRCSPMKGHSHVYWYRQLPEEGLKFMVYLQKENIIDESGMPKERFSAEFPKEGPSILRIQQVVRGDSAAYFCASSSTLDQPQHFGDGTRLSIL.

This chain uses TRBV18 with TRBJ1-5; 10 bases line up with TRBD1. Trimming at V came to 4 bases and at J to 4 bases, leaving 13 bases not matched to a gene. The V gene's germline CDR1 is KGHSH and CDR2 LQKENI. The CDR3 spans 18 residues. The CDR3 nucleotides are TGTGCCAGCTCACGTGAACTTTTTGGGACAGGGGCGAATCAGCCCCAGCATTTT. Its translation: CASSRELFGTGANQPQHF.

The genes are TRBV28 and TRBJ1-5, with TRBD1 identical over 7 bases. The V segment lost 8 bases and the J segment 2 bases; nucleotides outside the gene matches: 9. There are 15 residues in the CDR3. CDR1 is MDHEN, CDR2 SYDVKM, per germline. The chain's CDR3 is CASRLYGTGNQPQHF. As DNA, the CDR3 is TGTGCCAGCCGCCTTTACGGGACAGGCAATCAGCCCCAGCATTTT.

The rearrangement links TRBV5-1 to TRBJ2-2, with D perhaps TRBD1 (5 bases). This CDR3 is 14 amino acids long. The ends were cut back, 5 bases at V and 0 bases at J, with 8 bases in the middle. CDR1 is SGHRS and CDR2 is YFSETQ in the germline V gene. The CDR3 DNA follows: TGCGCCAGCAGGAAACAGGCGAACACCGGGGAGCTGTTTTTT. Translating it yields CASRKQANTGELFF.

This rearrangement joins TRBV7-3 to TRBJ1-1, with TRBD1 identical over 7 bases. The ends lost 4 bases at V and 4 bases at J; junction bases unmatched: 3. Germline CDR1 reads SGHTA; CDR2 reads FQGTGA. The CDR3 is made up of 13 amino acids. The CDR3 region is CASSYRGSTEAFF. CDR3 nucleotides: TGTGCCAGCAGCTACAGGGGTAGCACTGAAGCTTTCTTT.

The chain joins TRBV6-5 to TRBJ1-5; a weak D match, TRBD1 (6 bases). The germline V gene has CDR1 MNHEY and CDR2 SVGAGI. The CDR3 length is 15 residues. Trimming removed 6 bases at V and 4 bases at J, with 16 bases between. The CDR3 reads CASRAGERKNQPQHF. CDR3 bases: TGTGCCAGCAGGGCAGGGGAAAGGAAAAATCAGCCCCAGCATTTT.

V is TRBV20-1 and J is TRBJ1-1; maybe TRBD1 (6 bases). The length of the CDR3 is 12 residues. The V gene lost 3 bases and the J gene lost 10 bases, with 15 bases spanning the gap. CDR1 and CDR2 from the germline V gene are DFQATT and SNEGSKA (reference sequence). For the CDR3, the DNA is TGCAGTGCTAGTCAGGGGCTCGGTGGAGCTTTCTTT. Protein product: CSASQGLGGAFF.

The count of this clone is one. The V and J genes are TRBV18 and TRBJ2-5; 7 nucleotides line up with TRBD1. J was trimmed by 1 base and V by 4 bases; bases with no gene match: 6. The V gene's germline CDR1 is KGHSH and CDR2 LQKENI. The CDR3 covers 15 residues. The CDR3 reads CASSLSGGTQETQYF. The CDR3 DNA reads TGTGCCAGCTCACTCTCAGGGGGAACCCAAGAGACCCAGTACTTC. Using reference TRBV18 and TRBJ2-5 for the parts outside the CDR3, the full variable domain is NAGVMQNPRHLVRRRGQEARLRCSPMKGHSHVYWYRQLPEEGLKFMVYLQKENIIDESGMPKERFSAEFPKEGPSILRIQQVVRGDSAAYFCASSLSGGTQETQYFGPGTRLLVL.

The chain combines TRBV4-3 with TRBJ1-2, with D perhaps matching TRBD1 (5 bases). The CDR3 totals 15 residues. The ends were cut back, 0 bases at V and 4 bases at J, with 12 bases in the middle. CDR1 LGHNA and CDR2 YSLEER come from the germline V gene. Written as DNA, the CDR3 is TGCGCCAGCAGCCAAGATAGGGGCATCTTCTATGGCTACACCTTC. Protein sequence: CASSQDRGIFYGYTF.

The V and J genes are TRBV9 and TRBJ2-1; tentative D call: TRBD1 (5 bases). This CDR3 contains 18 residues. Trimming stripped 0 bases from V and 5 bases from J, with 21 bases between. The germline V gene has CDR1 SGDLS and CDR2 YYNGEE. In DNA form, the CDR3 reads TGTGCCAGCAGCGTAGACAGTAGGGGTTTTGCAGTTCACAATGAGCAGTTCTTC. It specifies CASSVDSRGFAVHNEQFF. Looking up the rest from reference TRBV9 and TRBJ2-1 gives the full variable domain: DSGVTQTPKHLITATGQRVTLRCSPRSGDLSVYWYQQSLDQGLQFLIQYYNGEERAKGNILERFSAQQFPDLHSELNLSSLELGDSALYFCASSVDSRGFAVHNEQFFGPGTRLTVL.

The chain uses TRBV20-1 and TRBJ1-2; D unresolved. This CDR3 contains 9 residues. Germline-derived CDR1 and CDR2 are DFQATT and SNEGSKA (reference sequence). The V end lost 7 bases, the J end lost 7 bases, and 7 bases lay between the germline ends. CDR3 region: CSVNRGYTF. CDR3 sequence (DNA): TGCAGTGTTAATCGTGGCTACACCTTC.